This TCR beta chain was found in a study of shared clonotypes between healthy human individuals. Study at large: Per donor, three plates held CD4 naive cells, three held CD4 memory, two held CD8 naive and one held CD8 memory.

Some clones are missing from TCRdb's copy, which holds only in-frame ones; the method was immunoSEQ multiplex PCR. The data hold around 2.5 million clones, with approximately 94% observed a single time. About this clone itself: What it recognizes is unknown.

Points from the study as a whole: Estimated richness values were generally larger in naive subsets than in memory subsets.

V lost 1 base and J lost 0; bases outside the gene matches: 2. This CDR3 has 15 amino acids. CDR1 is LNHNV, CDR2 YYDKDF, per germline (reference sequence). Sequencing was carried out using naive CD4+ T cells from PBMCs. The subset is: CD45RA+ positively selected. The V gene is TRBV15, the J gene TRBJ2-7; 8 bases agree with TRBD2. This receptor was taken from a man aged 18 to 29 in good health. Some clones in this sample may be carry-over from other donors' samples. The CDR3 loop is CATSRGLAGSYEQYF. The CDR3 DNA reads TGTGCCACCAGCAGAGGGCTAGCGGGCTCCTACGAGCAGTACTTC.